The sequence of this TCR beta chain was determined in a study of tumor T cells in aggressive B-cell lymphoma (dated by TCRdb to about 2017). Library method: the immunoSEQ multiplex PCR assay. The table comes from immuneACCESS by way of TCRdb, which keeps in-frame sequences with V and J called. Part of the clones is missing from these tables; in studies checked, under half for an unresolved V gene and the rest for unknown reasons. Within this sample are about 7,900 clones, with approximately 83% of them counted one time only. The ten largest make up more than 5% of the sample. This clone occurred once. The antigen this receptor binds is unknown. Nothing much larger sits one base from this clone, and base qualities are not available. The sequence derives from an adult with diffuse large B cell lymphoma. The material sequenced was tumor tissue.

The nucleotide sequence reads as follows: TGTGCCATCTCTCGACTAGCGGCAGCGAGCACCGGGGAGCTGTTTTTT. This sequence encodes CAISRLAAASTGELFF. The sequence joins TRBV10-3 to TRBJ2-2; 9 nucleotides in the junction match TRBD2. Reading the germline V gene gives CDR1 ENHRY and CDR2 SYGVKD. The CDR3 starts with the cysteine, ends with the phenylalanine, and has 16 residues. Only the CDR3 part of the read is kept: 48 bases, read in frame from the first base. V lost 8 bases and J lost 4 bases, and the count of bases not matched to a germline gene is 11.